This T cell receptor (beta chain) was captured by sequencing in a study of response to subunit inactivated influenza vaccine. This clonotype was observed a handful of times. Its antigen remains unknown. Study-wide points: Authors suggested each seasonal flu vaccination may recruit only limited numbers of new T cells.

TCRdb passed the RT-PCR reads through MiXCR, listing each CDR3 protein once. The data hold about 700,000 distinct CDR3 sequences, with about 15% observed a single time. The V gene's germline CDR1 is MNHEY and CDR2 SVGEGT. V was clipped by 5 bases and J by 4 bases, with 15 bases between them. The CDR3 runs to 15 residues. J is TRBJ2-1 and V is TRBV6-2 or TRBV6-3; D might be TRBD2 (5 bases). Material: PBMCs from blood, obtained less than 15 days before vaccination. The origin of this receptor is a man between 50 and 59 years old who received an inactivated influenza vaccine. DNA for the CDR3: TGTGCCAGCAGTGATCCCGGACGGGAATACAATGAGCAGTTCTTC. Amino acid sequence: CASSDPGREYNEQFF.